This is a list of T cell receptor beta chains from one sample in a study of T-cell reconstitution after alpha-beta-depleted transplantation in children. A single record per CDR3 protein comes from TCRdb applying MiXCR to the PCR reads. The table has 900,000 or so distinct CDR3 sequences, 15% to 20% seen once. The starting material was PBMCs, mostly from graft donor cells, obtained 360 days after TCRalphabeta/CD19-depleted stem cell transplant. These receptor sequences come from a male patient under 18 who had a stem cell transplant for acute lymphoblastic leukemia, so the T cells may come from the graft donor. CDR3s include the opening cysteine and the closing phenylalanine or tryptophan. The D gene is left open where the match is weak. A row's size may be missing; if present it is once, few, many or a size class.

D: .; J: TRBJ2-7; size: .; V: TRBV20-1; DNA: TGCAGTGCTAGTTCACATACCTACGAGCAGTACTTC; CDR3: CSASSHTYEQYF
D: .; J: TRBJ1-6; size: few; V: TRBV21-1; DNA: TGTGCCAGCAGCACGATCCGGACAGCTCGCTCCTATAATTCACCCCTCCACTTT; CDR3: CASSTIRTARSYNSPLHF
D: TRBD2; J: TRBJ2-3; size: few; V: TRBV12-3/TRBV12-4; DNA: TGTGCCAGCAGTTTGGGTCTACTAGCGGCCTCTAGCACAGATACGCAGTATTTT; CDR3: CASSLGLLAASSTDTQYF
D: .; J: TRBJ2-7; size: few; V: TRBV9; DNA: TGTGCCAGCAGCCCATCTTCCCGGGGGCCCTACGAGCAGTACTTC; CDR3: CASSPSSRGPYEQYF
D: .; J: TRBJ2-7; size: .; V: TRBV21-1; DNA: TGTGCCAGCAGCCCCCAAGGGACAGGGGGGAGTTACGAGCAGTACTTC; CDR3: CASSPQGTGGSYEQYF
D: TRBD1; J: TRBJ2-5; size: many; V: TRBV29-1; DNA: TGCAGCGCGTGCGGGGCCAGGGGGCGCGGTGAGACCCAGTACTTC; CDR3: CSACGARGRGETQYF
D: TRBD2; J: TRBJ2-3; size: .; V: TRBV5-1; DNA: TGCGCCAGCAGCTTCGGCGGGAGCACGGGGACGCAGTATTTT; CDR3: CASSFGGSTGTQYF
D: TRBD1; J: TRBJ1-5; size: few; V: TRBV24-1; DNA: TGTGCCACGGGTAACAGGGGGAATCAGCCCCAGCATTTT; CDR3: CATGNRGNQPQHF
D: .; J: TRBJ2-5; size: few; V: TRBV9; DNA: TGTGCCAGCAGCGTAGACCCCGGCTACCAAGAGACCCAGTACTTC; CDR3: CASSVDPGYQETQYF
D: .; J: TRBJ1-6; size: .; V: TRBV7-6; DNA: TGTGCCAGCAGCCTAGGGGGGGGTGCCCATTCACCCCTCCACTTT; CDR3: CASSLGGGAHSPLHF
D: .; J: TRBJ2-5; size: .; V: TRBV18; DNA: TGTGCCAGCTCACCACCGGTTGAATGGGAGACCCAGTACTTC; CDR3: CASSPPVEWETQYF
D: TRBD1; J: TRBJ1-4; size: .; V: TRBV7-3; DNA: TGTGCCAGCAGCTTAACCGGGACAGGGAATGAAAAACTGTTTTTT; CDR3: CASSLTGTGNEKLFF
D: .; J: TRBJ2-3; size: .; V: TRBV4-1; DNA: TGCGCCAGCAGCCCCGCCCCTTACGATACGCAGTATTTT; CDR3: CASSPAPYDTQYF
D: .; J: TRBJ2-5; size: .; V: TRBV24-1; DNA: TGTGCCACCAGTGATTTTGGGCAGGAGTGGGAGACCCAGTACTTC; CDR3: CATSDFGQEWETQYF
D: .; J: TRBJ2-2; size: many; V: TRBV12-3/TRBV12-4; DNA: TGTGCCAGCAGGTTCGGGCGTGAGGGGTTCACCGGGGAGCTGTTTTTT; CDR3: CASRFGREGFTGELFF
D: TRBD2; J: TRBJ2-3; size: many; V: TRBV20-1; DNA: TGCAGCGGGGCTAGCGGCCTCACAGATACGCAGTATTTT; CDR3: CSGASGLTDTQYF
D: .; J: TRBJ1-4; size: .; V: TRBV29-1; DNA: TGCAGCGCCCGAGGCCATGATGAAAAACTGTTTTTT; CDR3: CSARGHDEKLFF
D: .; J: TRBJ2-1; size: few; V: TRBV6-6; DNA: TGTGCCACACGGGACACCAACAATGAGCAGTTCTTC; CDR3: CATRDTNNEQFF
D: TRBD2; J: TRBJ2-7; size: .; V: TRBV6-1; DNA: TGTGCCAGCAGTCGTGAAGCGGGATCCAACTCCTACGAGCAGTACTTC; CDR3: CASSREAGSNSYEQYF
D: .; J: TRBJ2-7; size: many; V: TRBV28; DNA: TGTGCCAGCAGCGTGGGGGCAGTGTACGAGCAGTACTTC; CDR3: CASSVGAVYEQYF
D: TRBD2; J: TRBJ2-7; size: many; V: TRBV5-1; DNA: TGCGCCAGCAGCTTGACCTTACTAGCGGGAGTAGGATACGAGCAGTACTTC; CDR3: CASSLTLLAGVGYEQYF
D: .; J: TRBJ1-2; size: few; V: TRBV7-2; DNA: TGTGCCAGCAGCTTAGGGGGGGGTGGCGGCTACACCTTC; CDR3: CASSLGGGGGYTF
D: TRBD2; J: TRBJ2-1; size: few; V: TRBV6-5; DNA: TGTGCCAGCAGTTACGGGCTAGCGGATTCCTACAATGAGCAGTTCTTC; CDR3: CASSYGLADSYNEQFF
D: TRBD2; J: TRBJ2-1; size: .; V: TRBV12-3/TRBV12-4; DNA: TGTGCCAGCAGTTTCGGAGGTCTAGCGGGAATCAATGAGCAGTTCTTC; CDR3: CASSFGGLAGINEQFF
D: .; J: TRBJ2-7; size: .; V: TRBV4-1; DNA: TGCGCCAGCAGCCAAGATAAGTTTCCCAGATACTCTCGCGAGCAGTACTTC; CDR3: CASSQDKFPRYSREQYF
D: TRBD2; J: TRBJ2-2; size: many; V: TRBV29-1; DNA: TGCAGCGTTGAAGACCGCCCCGGACTAGCGGGAGAACTCGGGGAGCTGTTTTTT; CDR3: CSVEDRPGLAGELGELFF
D: .; J: TRBJ2-7; size: few; V: TRBV4-1; DNA: TGCGCCAGCAGCCAACTAGTTAGGAGCTCCTACGAGCAGTACTTC; CDR3: CASSQLVRSSYEQYF
D: .; J: TRBJ1-2; size: .; V: TRBV5-1; DNA: TGCGCCAGCAGCGCGAACACCATCAGGGTCGGGTATGGCTACACCTTC; CDR3: CASSANTIRVGYGYTF
D: .; J: TRBJ2-1; size: .; V: TRBV20-1; DNA: TGCAGTGCTAGAGGCCCGGATGCCACAACCCTGAACAATGAGCAGTTCTTC; CDR3: CSARGPDATTLNNEQFF
D: .; J: TRBJ2-1; size: few; V: TRBV4-1; DNA: TGCGCCAGCAGCCTCTTGCGGGAAGGAAACAATGAGCAGTTCTTC; CDR3: CASSLLREGNNEQFF
D: TRBD2; J: TRBJ2-7; size: .; V: TRBV11-2; DNA: TGTGCCAGCAGCTTAGGGTTGGGAGCGGGAGGCCCTTCCTACGAGCAGTACTTC; CDR3: CASSLGLGAGGPSYEQYF
D: TRBD2; J: TRBJ2-7; size: few; V: TRBV12-3/TRBV12-4; DNA: TGTGCCAGCAGTCACCTAGCGGGAGGGCCTAAAGGCTACGAGCAGTACTTC; CDR3: CASSHLAGGPKGYEQYF
D: TRBD1; J: TRBJ1-4; size: .; V: TRBV9; DNA: TGTGCCAGCAGCCCCCGGACAGGTTGGGAAAAACTGTTTTTT; CDR3: CASSPRTGWEKLFF
D: TRBD1; J: TRBJ1-4; size: few; V: TRBV12-3/TRBV12-4; DNA: TGTGCCAGCAGGGCGGGGACAGTGGGAGGTGAAAAACTGTTTTTT; CDR3: CASRAGTVGGEKLFF
D: .; J: TRBJ2-3; size: few; V: TRBV4-1; DNA: TGCGCCAGCAGCCAAGTGCGGGACGGAGATACGCAGTATTTT; CDR3: CASSQVRDGDTQYF
D: .; J: TRBJ2-1; size: few; V: TRBV11-2; DNA: TGTGCCAGCAGATTTACTAGTGCCAATGAGCAGTTCTTC; CDR3: CASRFTSANEQFF
D: TRBD2; J: TRBJ2-1; size: .; V: TRBV6-1; DNA: TGTGCCAGCAAACGGGGGGACCTTAGCGGGGGCTCCTACAATGAGCAGTTCTTC; CDR3: CASKRGDLSGGSYNEQFF
D: TRBD2; J: TRBJ2-2; size: many; V: TRBV4-2; DNA: TGTGCCAGCAGCCAGCCCCTAGCGGGACGGAACACCGGGGAGCTGTTTTTT; CDR3: CASSQPLAGRNTGELFF
D: .; J: TRBJ1-1; size: few; V: TRBV6-5; DNA: TGTGCCAGCGCAGGGAACACTGAAGCTTTCTTT; CDR3: CASAGNTEAFF
D: .; J: TRBJ2-1; size: many; V: TRBV20-1; DNA: TGCAGTGCTAGACGGAGCTCCTACAATGAGCAGTTCTTC; CDR3: CSARRSSYNEQFF
D: TRBD1; J: TRBJ1-1; size: few; V: TRBV2; DNA: TGTGCCAGCAGCGCACAGGGGACTATGAACACTGAAGCTTTCTTT; CDR3: CASSAQGTMNTEAFF
D: .; J: TRBJ2-6; size: .; V: TRBV5-1; DNA: TGCGCCAGCACCCCGTTGGGCAGGGCCCTCTCTGGGGCCAACGTCCTGACTTTC; CDR3: CASTPLGRALSGANVLTF
D: .; J: TRBJ1-1; size: .; V: TRBV29-1; DNA: TGCAGCGTAGAAAGAAACATTGAAGCTTTCTTT; CDR3: CSVERNIEAFF
D: .; J: TRBJ2-3; size: many; V: TRBV12-3/TRBV12-4; DNA: TGTGCCAGCAGTTTATGGGAAACAGATACGCAGTATTTT; CDR3: CASSLWETDTQYF
D: TRBD2; J: TRBJ2-1; size: many; V: TRBV24-1; DNA: TGTGCCACCAGTGATAGACGACTAGCGGGAGGGCCAAGGAATGAGCAGTTCTTC; CDR3: CATSDRRLAGGPRNEQFF
D: .; J: TRBJ2-7; size: many; V: TRBV10-3; DNA: TGTGCCATCAGTGCAACCGGGACACTGAGCTCCTACGAGCAGTACTTC; CDR3: CAISATGTLSSYEQYF
D: TRBD2; J: TRBJ2-1; size: many; V: TRBV12-3/TRBV12-4; DNA: TGTGCCAGCAGTGACAGCGGGGGCTACAATGAGCAGTTCTTC; CDR3: CASSDSGGYNEQFF
D: .; J: TRBJ2-3; size: .; V: TRBV13; DNA: TGTGCCAGCAGCTACCGGACAGTCAGCACAGATACGCAGTATTTT; CDR3: CASSYRTVSTDTQYF